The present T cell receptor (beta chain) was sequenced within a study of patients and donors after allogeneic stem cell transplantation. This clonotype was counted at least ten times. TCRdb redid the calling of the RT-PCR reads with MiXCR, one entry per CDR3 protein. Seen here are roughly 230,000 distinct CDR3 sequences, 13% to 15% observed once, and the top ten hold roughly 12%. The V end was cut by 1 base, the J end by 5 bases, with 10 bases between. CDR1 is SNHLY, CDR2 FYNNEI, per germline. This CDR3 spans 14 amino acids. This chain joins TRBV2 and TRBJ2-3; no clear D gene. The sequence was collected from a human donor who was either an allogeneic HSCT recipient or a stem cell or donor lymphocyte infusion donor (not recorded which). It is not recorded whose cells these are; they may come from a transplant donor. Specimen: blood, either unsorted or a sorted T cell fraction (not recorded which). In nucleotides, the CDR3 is TGTGCCAGCAGTGAAGGGGGTTTGGGAGATACGCAGTATTTT. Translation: CASSEGGLGDTQYF.